This TCR beta chain was sequenced during a study of radiation and T cells in renal cell carcinoma. Study context: Nephrectomy followed 15 Gy stereotactic body radiation by 4 weeks.

The table lists this clone with many counts. The table came from immunoSEQ multiplex PCR; TCRdb's copy has only in-frame clones and leaves some out. The sample includes around 120,000 clones, around four fifths of them seen just once. This CDR3 contains 13 residues. Trimming cost V 2 bases and J 2 bases, with 7 bases left between them. The V gene's germline CDR1 is SNHLY and CDR2 FYNNEI. Time point noted: blood 2 weeks post-SBRT. Treatment defined: 15 Gy SBRT to primary tumor, nephrectomy 4 weeks later. This TCR came from a woman aged 55-69 years with renal cell carcinoma. The chain joins TRBV2 to TRBJ2-7; D not resolved. The specimen was blood, collected from a patient whose treatment included radiotherapy and nephrectomy. CDR3 DNA: TGTGCCAGCAGTGAAATAGTGCCCTACGAGCAGTACTTC. It encodes CASSEIVPYEQYF.